This is a list of T cell receptor beta chains from one sample in a study of control samples from healthy donors and cancer patients. Produced via immunoSEQ multiplex PCR; TCRdb's table is partial and in-frame only. Counted here are around 100,000 clones, approximately 90% occurring once; the ten biggest clones make up under 4%. The specimen sequenced was blood. These receptors all come from a woman younger than 35 in good health. CDR3s leave out the opening cysteine and the closing phenylalanine or tryptophan. The D gene is left open where the match is weak.

cdr3_aa j_call d_call v_call
ASSLEGANYGYT TRBJ1-2 NA TRBV5-6
ASSLEPIMNTEAF TRBJ1-1 NA TRBV11-2
ASSQGGRANYGYT TRBJ1-2 NA TRBV3-1/TRBV3-2
ASSLTKGGGAHYEQY TRBJ2-7 NA TRBV5-8
ASSFHRVNPSLGNTIY TRBJ1-3 NA TRBV7-9
ASSKETGYGYT TRBJ1-2 NA TRBV18
ASTSRNRGLNTEAF TRBJ1-1 TRBD1 TRBV19
ASSLQGGISTEAF TRBJ1-1 TRBD1 TRBV7-3
ASSLGLDEQF TRBJ2-1 NA TRBV5-4
ASGLSSTVANYGYT TRBJ1-2 NA TRBV12-5
ASSQGGAERGYT TRBJ1-2 NA TRBV4-1
ASSFQNRNTEAF TRBJ1-1 NA TRBV5-6
ASKQTFSNQPQH TRBJ1-5 NA TRBV2
ASSASLNTGELF TRBJ2-2 NA TRBV9
ASSEQSSGADTQY TRBJ2-3 TRBD2 TRBV6-1
ASSEEGIYRDTEAF TRBJ1-1 NA TRBV6-1
ASSPRPMNTEAF TRBJ1-1 NA TRBV18
ASSATGAQYNEQF TRBJ2-1 NA TRBV6-6
ASSPSRDGSYGYT TRBJ1-2 NA TRBV5-1
ASSYRQGGNEKLF TRBJ1-4 TRBD1 TRBV7-6
ASSFMVRDFSSNEKLF TRBJ1-4 NA TRBV7-9
ASSLVPVETQY TRBJ2-5 NA TRBV5-4
ASSSPTIQGAPDTQY TRBJ2-3 TRBD1 TRBV27
ASSSRGQKETQY TRBJ2-5 TRBD1 TRBV5-1
ASSLWDRGGEQF TRBJ2-1 TRBD1 TRBV27
ASSEAWTMNTEAF TRBJ1-1 NA TRBV6-1
ASSLAPTERVLYGYT TRBJ1-2 NA TRBV5-1
ATGPGGGDGQPQH TRBJ1-5 TRBD1 TRBV27
ASSVGGAATYNEQF TRBJ2-1 NA TRBV9
ASRAYEQY TRBJ2-7 NA TRBV27
ASSPYWKERGQHGTQY TRBJ2-5 TRBD2 TRBV4-2
ASSRQAGGYT TRBJ1-2 NA TRBV2
ASSTYLGQTDTEAF TRBJ1-1 NA TRBV27
ASSLPKSGTPNTEAF TRBJ1-1 NA TRBV7-9
ASSDSAKEGNEQF TRBJ2-1 NA TRBV6-5
ASSPRRQVSSSYNEQF TRBJ2-1 NA TRBV19
ASSLLTGGNEQF TRBJ2-1 TRBD1 TRBV11-3
AISGGTYYGYT TRBJ1-2 NA TRBV10-3
ASSLQGVGSPLH TRBJ1-6 TRBD1 TRBV7-8
ASSLAGSDEQF TRBJ2-1 NA TRBV7-2
ASRLSNQPQH TRBJ1-5 NA TRBV2
ASSLVSDTQY TRBJ2-3 NA TRBV7-8
ASSLDNYGYT TRBJ1-2 NA TRBV5-4
ASSYGNRPRGELF TRBJ2-2 NA TRBV6-5
ASSLFRAAGNTIY TRBJ1-3 NA TRBV7-2
ASSDGVYEQY TRBJ2-7 NA TRBV6-1
SVEDKDTPYNEQF TRBJ2-1 NA TRBV29-1